There are a few counts of the clone carrying this TCR beta chain. Its cognate antigen is unknown. The data derive from a study of T cell repertoires in cytomegalovirus infection. Study background: Indications of both CMV infection and matching HLA type were provided by public TCR beta signatures.

CDR1 is SSHAT, CDR2 FNYEAQ, per germline (reference sequence). This CDR3 spans 15 amino acids. Trimming left V 6 bases short and J 7 bases short, with 19 bases between. Overall study findings and caveats: HLA-C-restricted CMV-specific TCR beta clonotypes were dominant in the ex vivo response. Carriers of CMV plus the relevant HLA were identified by cumulative public TCR beta family frequency.

TCRdb recomputed calls from the reads with MiXCR, one row per CDR3 protein. The sample contains fewer than 300,000 distinct CDR3 sequences, 25% of which appear only once. The rearrangement joins TRBV7-7 to TRBJ2-1; D might be TRBD2 (6 bases). This clonotype was obtained from a human donor in good health (CMV status not recorded). Some clones in this sample may be carry-over from other donors' samples. The sample taken for sequencing was PBMCs. The CDR3 region is CASSRSGLSMNEQFF. The CDR3 nucleotides are TGTGCCAGCAGTCGCTCGGGACTTTCAATGAATGAGCAGTTCTTC.